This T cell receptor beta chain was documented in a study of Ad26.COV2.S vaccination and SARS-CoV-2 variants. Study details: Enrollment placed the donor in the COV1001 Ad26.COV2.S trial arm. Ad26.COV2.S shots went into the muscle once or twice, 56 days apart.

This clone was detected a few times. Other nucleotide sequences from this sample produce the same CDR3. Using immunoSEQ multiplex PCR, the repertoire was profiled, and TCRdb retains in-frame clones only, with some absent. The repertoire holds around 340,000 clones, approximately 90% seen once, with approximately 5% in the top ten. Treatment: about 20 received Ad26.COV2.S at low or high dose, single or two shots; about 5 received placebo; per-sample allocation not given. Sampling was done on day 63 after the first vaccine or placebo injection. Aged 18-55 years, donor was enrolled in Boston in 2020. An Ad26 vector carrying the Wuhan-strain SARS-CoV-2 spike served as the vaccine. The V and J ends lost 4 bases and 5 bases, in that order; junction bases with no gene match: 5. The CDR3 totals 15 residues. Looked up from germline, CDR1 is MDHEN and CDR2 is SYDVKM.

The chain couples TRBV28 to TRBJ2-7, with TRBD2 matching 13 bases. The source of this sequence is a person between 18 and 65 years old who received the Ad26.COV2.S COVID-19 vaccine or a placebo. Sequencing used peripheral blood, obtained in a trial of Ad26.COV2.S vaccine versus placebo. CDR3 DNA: TGTGCCAGCAGTTCTTGGACTAGCGGGAGTCACGAGCAGTACTTC. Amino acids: CASSSWTSGSHEQYF.